This is a list of T cell receptor beta chains from one sample in a study. TCRdb re-derived calls from the 5' RACE reads in MiXCR, one entry per CDR3 protein. Among about 55,000 distinct CDR3 sequences, about a sixth were seen once, and the ten largest hold 2% to 2.5%. Input material: naive CD4+ T cells sorted from blood. The receptors come from a female donor with breast cancer. Both conserved end residues are part of each CDR3. Each record gives: clone size, D gene, J gene, V gene, CDR3 DNA, CDR3 protein. A D gene is named only where the DNA matches it firmly. A clone size is listed for some rows: how often the clone was seen (once, few, many), or a class if it is expanded.

few,NA,TRBJ2-1,TRBV3-1,TGTGCCAGCAGGTTAAAGGGACTTTACAATGAGCAGTTCTTC,CASRLKGLYNEQFF
few,TRBD2,TRBJ2-7,TRBV11-1,TGTGCCAGCACTAGCGGGAACATCTACGAGCAGTGCTTC,CASTSGNIYEQCF
few,NA,TRBJ1-2,TRBV24-1,TGTGCCACCAGTGAAGACCCCAACTATGGCTACACCTTC,CATSEDPNYGYTF
NA,NA,TRBJ1-1,TRBV5-1,TGCACCAGCAGCTTGGCGACAAGACTTAACCCGAACACTGAAGCTTTCTTT,CTSSLATRLNPNTEAFF
NA,NA,TRBJ2-1,TRBV27,TGTGCCAGCAGTAGCGCCCTGTGGATGTCCTACAATGAGCAGTTCTTC,CASSSALWMSYNEQFF
many,NA,TRBJ1-1,TRBV28,TGTGCCAGCAGTTTGTACAGGACGAACACTGAAGCTTTCTTT,CASSLYRTNTEAFF
many,NA,TRBJ2-7,TRBV7-8,TGTGCCAGCAGTACCGTGGCTTCCTACGAGCAGTACTTC,CASSTVASYEQYF
NA,TRBD2,TRBJ2-7,TRBV7-2,TGTGCCAGCAGCGCTAGAAAAGGGACTAGCGGAGCTAACGAGCAGTACTTC,CASSARKGTSGANEQYF
few,NA,TRBJ1-1,TRBV7-2,TGTGCCAGCAGCTTAGTGGGAAACACTGAAGCTTTCTTT,CASSLVGNTEAFF
medium-sized,NA,TRBJ2-3,TRBV6-5,TGTGCCAGCAGCCCTAGGGGGACAGATACGCAGTATTTT,CASSPRGTDTQYF
many,NA,TRBJ2-7,TRBV6-5,TGTGCCAGCAGTTACTCGGGTGTAGGAGGGAGTCGTTTGGAGCAGTACTTC,CASSYSGVGGSRLEQYF
few,NA,TRBJ1-5,TRBV6-1,TGTGCCAGCAGTGAGGATCAGCCCCAGCATTTT,CASSEDQPQHF
many,TRBD2,TRBJ2-5,TRBV20-1,TGCAGTGCTAGAGACCTTAGCGGGAGGGTGTGGGAGACCCAGTACTTC,CSARDLSGRVWETQYF
few,TRBD1,TRBJ2-1,TRBV5-4,TGTGCCAGCAGCTCCCGGGACAGACCCTACAATGAGCAGTTCTTC,CASSSRDRPYNEQFF
NA,TRBD2,TRBJ2-1,TRBV20-1,TGCAGTGCTAGCCCCCTTCTAGCGGGAAGCTCCTACGATGAGCAGTTCTTC,CSASPLLAGSSYDEQFF
NA,NA,TRBJ2-3,TRBV7-2,TGTGCCAGCAGCTTACGGTCGACCAAACAGTTGGATACGCAGTATTTT,CASSLRSTKQLDTQYF
NA,NA,TRBJ2-7,TRBV5-5,TGTGCCAGCAGCCACCGGGATAGGGTCGGGGAGCAGTACTTC,CASSHRDRVGEQYF
NA,TRBD1,TRBJ2-7,TRBV28,TGTGCCAGCAGTGGCCGGACAGGGATCTCCTACGAGCAGTACTTC,CASSGRTGISYEQYF
many,TRBD1,TRBJ2-2,TRBV20-1,TGCAGTGCAAAATCAGGGGGGAACACCGGGGAGCTGTTTTTT,CSAKSGGNTGELFF
many,NA,TRBJ2-1,TRBV4-3,TGCGCCAGCAGCCAAGAGCACAGTAGGGCCCTCTACAATGAGCAGTTCTTC,CASSQEHSRALYNEQFF
few,NA,TRBJ1-1,TRBV5-1,TGCGCCAGCAGCCCCCGGGGGAGTGGAACTGAAGCTTTCTTT,CASSPRGSGTEAFF
NA,NA,TRBJ2-1,TRBV27,TGTGCCAGCAGTTCAGCGATTATCAACAATGAGCAGTTCTTC,CASSSAIINNEQFF
few,TRBD1,TRBJ2-7,TRBV6-1,TGTGCCAGCAGTGCCCTGGACAGGGTCTCCTACGAGCAGTACTTC,CASSALDRVSYEQYF
few,TRBD1,TRBJ1-2,TRBV12-3/TRBV12-4,TGTGCCAGCAGTCCTTCCCCGAGGGGGCTCAATGGCTACACCTTC,CASSPSPRGLNGYTF
few,NA,TRBJ1-3,TRBV6-6,TGTGCCAGCAGTACGGGTCTCTCATCTGGAAACACCATATATTTT,CASSTGLSSGNTIYF
many,NA,TRBJ2-2,TRBV7-8,TGTGCCAGCAGCTTTGGACGTAGAGAGAACACCGGGGAGCTGTTTTTT,CASSFGRRENTGELFF
NA,NA,TRBJ2-5,TRBV7-2,TGTGCCAGCAGCTTAACAGGGACTAACCAAGGGACCCAGTACTTC,CASSLTGTNQGTQYF
NA,NA,TRBJ1-3,TRBV13,TGTGCCAGCAGCTTAGATAATCCAGGAAACACCATATATTTT,CASSLDNPGNTIYF
few,NA,TRBJ2-7,TRBV20-1,TGCAGTGCTAGAGATAATGGCGGGAAGGCCTACGAGCAGTACTTC,CSARDNGGKAYEQYF
NA,TRBD2,TRBJ2-2,TRBV6-6,TGTGCCAGCAGTTACATCGGTAGCGGGAGTGTTGCCGGGGAGCTGTTTTTT,CASSYIGSGSVAGELFF
NA,NA,TRBJ2-2,TRBV4-3,TGCGCCAGCAGCCAAGAAGGAACGAACACCGGGGAGCTGTTTTTT,CASSQEGTNTGELFF
NA,TRBD2,TRBJ2-1,TRBV29-1,TGCAGCGTCGAAGGGCGGGAGTACAATGAGCAGTTCTTC,CSVEGREYNEQFF
many,NA,TRBJ2-5,TRBV5-6,TGTGCCAGCAGCGTGGGACGGTCAGAGACCCAGTACTTC,CASSVGRSETQYF
few,TRBD1,TRBJ1-2,TRBV18,TGTGCCAGCTCACCTTGGGACAGGGACGTTATCGGTGGCTACACCTTC,CASSPWDRDVIGGYTF
many,TRBD1,TRBJ2-2,TRBV5-1,TGCGCCAGCAGCGGCACAGGGGGGAACACCGGGGAGCTGTTTTTT,CASSGTGGNTGELFF
many,NA,TRBJ2-7,TRBV9,TGTGCCAGCAGCCCAGAAGGGTCCGGACTATCCTACGAGCAGTACTTC,CASSPEGSGLSYEQYF
few,TRBD2,TRBJ2-3,TRBV12-3/TRBV12-4,TGTGCCAGCAGTTTCGCGGGGGGGCTCACAGATACGCAGTATTTT,CASSFAGGLTDTQYF
NA,NA,TRBJ2-1,TRBV28,TGTGCCAGCACCAAACAGTTATCGGATGAGCAGTTCTTC,CASTKQLSDEQFF
NA,NA,TRBJ2-1,TRBV21-1,TGTGCCAGCAGCAAAGACAGGGCTGGAGGTTTTTCTGGTGAGCAGTTCTTC,CASSKDRAGGFSGEQFF
many,NA,TRBJ2-7,TRBV5-1,TGCGCCAGCAGCTTGTTCGGCGAAAACGAGCAGTACTTC,CASSLFGENEQYF
few,TRBD1,TRBJ1-1,TRBV18,TGTGCCAGCTCACCAACGAACAGAGGACAGGGGGACACTGAAGCTTTCTTT,CASSPTNRGQGDTEAFF
few,NA,TRBJ2-3,TRBV12-3/TRBV12-4,TGTGCCAGCAGTTTTGGTGGAGGACGCACAGATACGCAGTATTTT,CASSFGGGRTDTQYF
NA,NA,TRBJ1-3,TRBV5-1,TGCGCCAGCAGCGCCGGAGGTCGGGGTAACACCATATATTTT,CASSAGGRGNTIYF
NA,TRBD1,TRBJ1-6,TRBV5-1,TGCGCCAGCAGCTCCCGCCCAAGACAGGGGGACAATAATTCACCCCTCCACTTT,CASSSRPRQGDNNSPLHF
NA,NA,TRBJ1-2,TRBV19,TGTGCCAGTAGTATCAGCGGGGACTATGGCTACACCTTC,CASSISGDYGYTF
NA,NA,TRBJ1-1,TRBV20-1,TGCAGTGCTAGGTGGCCAGCTGGGGTCGCTTTCTTT,CSARWPAGVAFF
NA,NA,TRBJ2-5,TRBV6-1,TGTGCCAGCAGTGAGACAGGAGCCCAAGAGACCCAGTACTTC,CASSETGAQETQYF
NA,TRBD2,TRBJ2-1,TRBV20-1,TGCAGTGCCCTAGGGAGCGGGATAGACAATGAGCAGTTCTTC,CSALGSGIDNEQFF
few,NA,TRBJ2-7,TRBV27,TGTGCCAGCAGTTCCTACAGGATCTACGAACAGTACTTC,CASSSYRIYEQYF
NA,TRBD1,TRBJ1-5,TRBV6-6,TGTGCCAGCAGAACAGGGGGACGGCCCCAGCATTTT,CASRTGGRPQHF
NA,NA,TRBJ2-3,TRBV7-9,TGTGCCAGCAGCTTAGTGTCCCGGAGAGGGGCAGATACGCAGTATTTT,CASSLVSRRGADTQYF
few,TRBD2,TRBJ2-2,TRBV15,TGTGCCACCAGCAGAGCTAGCGGGATAAACACCGGGGAGCTGTTTTTT,CATSRASGINTGELFF
NA,TRBD1,TRBJ1-4,TRBV6-6,TGTGCCAGCACCCGGGACAGGGCTGAAAAACTGTTTTTT,CASTRDRAEKLFF
NA,TRBD1,TRBJ2-7,TRBV13,TGTGCCAGCAGGTCGGACAGGGGCTACGAGCAGTACTTC,CASRSDRGYEQYF